The 8 T cell receptor beta chains listed next were all sequenced from one sample in a study of metastatic and nonmetastatic thyroid tumors. TCRdb re-called the PCR reads with MiXCR. This sample yields about 21,000 clones, of which about 11% are seen a single time; less than 8% belongs to the top ten. Patients were all untreated before their thyroid surgery. What was sequenced was blood. The source is a female donor with papillary thyroid cancer or a benign thyroid nodule (not recorded which). Some clones in this sample may be carry-over from other donors' samples.

The sample holds a few counts of this clone. This chain joins TRBV2 and TRBJ1-2, with TRBD1 as a possible D gene (5 bases). There are 13 residues in the CDR3. The V end lost 6 bases, the J end lost 4 bases, and 12 bases lay between the germline ends. Germline assignment: CDR1 SNHLY and CDR2 FYNNEI. The CDR3 sequence: CASSPGGSYGYTF. CDR3 nucleotide sequence: TGTGCCAGCAGCCCTGGGGGATCCTATGGCTACACCTTC.

This chain joins TRBV11-2 and TRBJ1-1; 9 nucleotides agree with TRBD1. CDR3 length: 14 residues. CDR1 is SGHAT and CDR2 is FQNNGV in the germline V gene. The trim removed 4 bases at V and 7 bases at J, leaving 7 bases unmatched. The CDR3 protein is CASSSGTGRDEAFF. The CDR3 DNA reads as TGTGCCAGCAGCTCTGGGACAGGGAGGGATGAAGCTTTCTTT.

The chain employs TRBV4-1 and TRBJ1-3, with a weak D call TRBD1 (5 bases). The germline gives CDR1 MGHRA, CDR2 YSYEKL. This CDR3 has 15 amino acids. With 3 bases removed from V and 9 bases from J, the gap between germline ends came to 18 bases. CDR3 nucleotides: TGCGCCAGCAGCCACCCCGGCAGGGATCGAAGCACCATATATTTT. Its protein is CASSHPGRDRSTIYF.

This clone came up many times. The same CDR3 arises from other DNA sequences in this sample as well. V is TRBV7-2 and J is TRBJ2-7, with a weak D call TRBD1 (5 bases). The length of the CDR3 is 13 residues. Trimming shortened V by 9 bases and J by 5 bases, and 17 bases separated the two germline ends. Looked up from germline, CDR1 is SGHTA and CDR2 is FQGNSA. The CDR3 region is CASSSGNGDEQYF. CDR3 DNA sequence: TGTGCCAGTAGTTCAGGGAACGGCGACGAGCAGTACTTC.

The table lists this clone with many counts. V usage is TRBV19 and J usage is TRBJ2-3, with 9 nucleotides matching TRBD1. With 8 bases clipped from V and 5 bases from J, the junction kept 5 bases outside the gene matches. The CDR3 is made up of 13 amino acids. Germline V gene data show CDR1 as LNHDA and CDR2 as SQIVND (reference sequence). CDR3 nucleotides: TGTGCCAGTTCGGGACAGGGTAGAGATACGCAGTATTTT. Translation: CASSGQGRDTQYF.

Sample share makes this clone medium-sized. The V and J genes are TRBV7-2 and TRBJ1-2; D not resolved. This CDR3 spans 13 amino acids. V gave up 1 base and J gave up 6 bases, with 9 bases separating them. Per germline, CDR1 SGHTA and CDR2 FQGNSA. CDR3 DNA sequence: TGTGCCAGCAGCTTAGGGCCAGGCAATGGCTACACCTTC. Amino acid sequence: CASSLGPGNGYTF.

This clone was recorded many times. The V call is TRBV7-8, the J call TRBJ2-7, with a tentative D call TRBD1 (5 bases). This CDR3 has 15 amino acids. Germline CDR1 reads SGHVS; CDR2 reads FQNEAQ. The V and J ends lost 1 base and 3 bases respectively, with 13 bases between them. Here the CDR3 DNA reads TGTGCCAGCAGCTTAGGTCCCGGCAGGGACTACGAGCAGTACTTC. Amino acid sequence: CASSLGPGRDYEQYF.

This clone was seen at least ten times. This chain connects TRBV30 to TRBJ2-7; D might be TRBD2 (5 bases). V lost 8 bases and J lost 4, with 18 bases in between. The CDR3 runs 13 residues. CDR1 and CDR2 from the germline V gene are GTSNPN and SVGIG (reference sequence). CDR3 coding DNA: TGTGCCGCTCGCGGAGGTGGTGGGTACGAGCAGTACTTC. Residues: CAARGGGGYEQYF.